The 15 T cell receptor beta chains given below trace back to one sample, sequenced in a study of glioma-infiltrating T cells. The iRepertoire nested amplicon-rescue multiplex PCR amplified TCR alpha and beta CDR3s from RNA. TCRdb passed the multiplex PCR reads through MiXCR, listing each CDR3 protein once. Of 400,000 or so distinct CDR3 sequences listed, around 45% are singletons. The sequencing sample was made of glioma tissue, nonneoplastic brain tissue, or PBMCs (not recorded which). Receptor source: a human donor with low-grade glioma or glioblastoma, undergoing nonglioma brain surgery, or in good health (not recorded which).

The chain combines TRBV7-2 with TRBJ2-7; 12 bases are shared with TRBD2. This CDR3 is built from 15 residues. CDR1 is SGHTA and CDR2 is FQGNSA in the germline V gene. Trimming at V came to 4 bases and at J to 6 bases, leaving 7 bases not matched to a gene. Written as DNA, the CDR3 is TGTGCCAGCAGCTCGCCGGGACTAGCGGGTCGCGAGCAGTACTTC. Translating it yields CASSSPGLAGREQYF.

This clonotype was counted many times. J is TRBJ2-1 and V is TRBV6-1; D call uncertain. Germline-derived CDR1 and CDR2 are MNHNS and SASEGT. The CDR3 length is 11 residues. Trimming removed 4 bases at V and 9 bases at J, with 7 bases between. CDR3 sequence reads: CASSAGTEQFF. The CDR3 DNA follows: TGTGCCAGCAGTGCGGGCACTGAGCAGTTCTTC.

This clonotype was counted only a few times. The V gene is TRBV20-1, the J gene TRBJ2-3, with D possibly being TRBD2 (6 bases). In germline, CDR1 is DFQATT, CDR2 SNEGSKA (reference sequence). V was trimmed by 0 bases and J by 4 bases, leaving 14 bases between them. The CDR3 is 15 residues long. For the CDR3, the DNA is TGCAGTGCTAGAGACTCCGGGAGTGGTGCAGATACGCAGTATTTT. Translated, it gives CSARDSGSGADTQYF.

Note on this clonotype: A read error is possible here, since a much larger clone lies one base away. The chain combines TRBV27 with TRBJ1-5; possible D gene TRBD1, 5 bases. Germline CDR1 and CDR2: MNHEY and SMNVEV (reference sequence). The CDR3 totals 13 residues. The V gene lost 9 bases and the J gene lost 7 bases, with 16 bases spanning the gap. The CDR3 DNA sequence: TGTGCCAGAGGGGTCAAGGTGTTCCAGCCCCAGCATTTT. Residues: CARGVKVFQPQHF.

This clonotype has only a few counts. The rearrangement joins TRBV20-1 to TRBJ2-1; 7 nucleotides line up with TRBD1. The ends lost 1 base at V and 3 bases at J; junction bases unmatched: 12. The germline V gene encodes CDR1 DFQATT and CDR2 SNEGSKA (reference sequence). This CDR3 region has 17 residues. The CDR3 nucleotides are TGCAGTGCTAGAGCCCCGGCAGGGGGTTTTCTCTACAATGAGCAGTTCTTC. Its protein product is CSARAPAGGFLYNEQFF.

This clonotype was seen ten or more times. V gene TRBV20-1 combines with J gene TRBJ1-1, with TRBD1 matching 8 bases. This CDR3 comprises 16 residues. Per germline, CDR1 DFQATT and CDR2 SNEGSKA (reference sequence). Unmatched junction bases numbered 12, after V lost 6 bases and J lost 0 bases. This chain's CDR3 is CSARTGFPLMNTEAFF. The CDR3 DNA reads as TGCAGTGCCCGGACAGGGTTCCCGTTAATGAACACTGAAGCTTTCTTT.

This clonotype occurred a few times. The chain joins TRBV28 to TRBJ2-5; possibly TRBD2 for D (5 bases). Germline values: CDR1 MDHEN, CDR2 SYDVKM. Trimming took off 3 bases at V and 3 bases at J, with 11 bases between the two ends. The CDR3 extends over 14 amino acids. The CDR3 DNA sequence: TGTGCCAGCAGTTTGAGGGTATATGAAGAGACCCAGTACTTC. This encodes CASSLRVYEETQYF.

The J gene is TRBJ2-1, the V gene TRBV11-1; 7 nucleotides line up with TRBD2. Trimming cost V 4 bases and J 5 bases; bases outside gene matches: 8. The V gene's germline CDR1 is SGHAT and CDR2 FQDESV (reference sequence). This CDR3 has 15 residues. CDR3 DNA: TGTGCCAGCAGCTCCGTGCGCGGGAGAGACAATGAGCAGTTCTTC. Amino acid sequence: CASSSVRGRDNEQFF.

Note on this clonotype: This may come from a read error, since a much larger clone is one base off. J is TRBJ2-2 and V is TRBV27; possible D gene TRBD2, 7 bases. CDR3 length equals 17 residues. The V end lost 5 bases, the J end lost 4 bases, and 20 bases lay between the germline ends. CDR1 is MNHEY and CDR2 is SMNVEV in the germline V gene (reference sequence). The CDR3 sequence is CASSPLGGGMGTGELFF. For the CDR3, the DNA is TGTGCCAGCAGTCCGCTAGGGGGGGGAATGGGCACCGGGGAGCTGTTTTTT.

Concerning this clonotype: Just one base apart from a much larger clone, this may be a read error. The chain joins TRBV2 to TRBJ2-3; D unresolved. Germline V gives CDR1 SNHLY, CDR2 FYNNEI. The CDR3 has 13 amino acids. The CDR3 here is CASSPLYTDKQYF. The CDR3 DNA reads as TGTGCCAGCAGCCCCCTTTACACAGATAAGCAGTATTTT.

This clonotype was picked up many times. The rearrangement uses TRBV28 and TRBJ1-4; D is unclear. The germline CDR1 and CDR2 sequences are MDHEN and SYDVKM. Trimming removed 3 bases from V and 7 bases from J, with 3 bases in between. This CDR3 is built from 11 residues. CDR3 region: CASSLGEKLFF. The CDR3 DNA follows: TGTGCCAGCAGTTTGGGTGAAAAACTGTTTTTT.

In the case of this clonotype: Given a much more abundant clone one base away, this may be a read error. This chain links TRBV15 with TRBJ1-1, with D uncertain. Trimming pared 2 bases from V and 7 bases from J, leaving 8 bases between. The CDR3 totals 12 residues. Germline CDR1 is LNHNV and CDR2 is YYDKDF (reference sequence). The CDR3 loop is CATSRSRGEAFF. The CDR3 bases are TGTGCCACCAGCAGAAGCAGAGGTGAAGCTTTCTTT.

The chain links TRBV20-1 to TRBJ1-4; 7 nucleotides match TRBD1. Germline CDR1 reads DFQATT; CDR2 reads SNEGSKA (reference sequence). The CDR3 totals 15 residues. J gave up 0 bases and V 4 bases, and 5 bases lay outside the gene matches. CDR3: CSAMGQTATNEKLFF. The DNA of the CDR3 is TGCAGTGCTATGGGACAGACCGCAACTAATGAAAAACTGTTTTTT.

This clonotype was seen repeatedly, ten times or more. This rearrangement joins TRBV28 to TRBJ2-1; D perhaps matches TRBD2 (5 bases). V gave up 5 bases and J gave up 7 bases, with 12 bases separating them. CDR3 size: 13 residues. CDR1 and CDR2 from the germline V gene are MDHEN and SYDVKM. This CDR3 is CASSPHRENEQFF. DNA of the CDR3: TGTGCCAGCAGTCCCCATAGGGAGAATGAGCAGTTCTTC.

This clonotype has a count of ten or more. The rearrangement joins TRBV28 to TRBJ1-5, with D uncertain. CDR1 is MDHEN and CDR2 is SYDVKM in the germline V gene. The CDR3 sequence is 12 residues long. Between the trimmed V and J ends, which lost 8 bases and 4 bases, there was a span of 9 bases. CDR3 bases: TGTGCCAGCCAAGCCCCGAATCAGCCCCAGCATTTT. This codes for CASQAPNQPQHF.